This T cell receptor (beta chain) emerged from a study of PD-1 blockade in classical Hodgkin lymphoma. TCRdb's copy holds only in-frame clones and misses some; the assay was immunoSEQ multiplex PCR. The sample holds 40,000 to 65,000 clones, roughly 80% seen once. With no exception, relapse followed autologous stem cell transplantation in all patients, and brentuximab vedotin exposure varied. The CDR3 totals 19 residues. V was shortened by 0 bases and J by 6 bases, with 24 bases between the two germline ends. Looked up from germline, CDR1 is GTSNPN and CDR2 is SVGIG (reference sequence). Sequencing was performed on peripheral blood mononuclear cells (PBMCs), taken at baseline. The receptor comes from a human donor with classical Hodgkin lymphoma. The chain employs TRBV30 and TRBJ1-6; D perhaps matches TRBD1 (6 bases). This CDR3 is CAWSVLPKGGSPINSPLHF. CDR3 nucleotide sequence: TGTGCCTGGAGTGTACTCCCCAAGGGGGGTAGCCCAATTAATTCACCCCTCCACTTT.